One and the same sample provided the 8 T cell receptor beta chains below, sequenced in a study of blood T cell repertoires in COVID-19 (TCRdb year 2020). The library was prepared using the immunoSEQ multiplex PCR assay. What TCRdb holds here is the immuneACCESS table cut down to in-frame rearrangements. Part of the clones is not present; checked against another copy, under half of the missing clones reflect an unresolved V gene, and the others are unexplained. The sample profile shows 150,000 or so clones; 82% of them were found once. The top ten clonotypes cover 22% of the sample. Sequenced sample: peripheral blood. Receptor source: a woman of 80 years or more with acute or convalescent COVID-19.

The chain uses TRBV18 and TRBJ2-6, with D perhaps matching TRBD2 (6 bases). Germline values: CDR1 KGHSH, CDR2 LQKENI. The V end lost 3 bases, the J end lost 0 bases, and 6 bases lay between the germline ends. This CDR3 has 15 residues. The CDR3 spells CASSPGSSGANVLTF. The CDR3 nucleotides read TGTGCCAGCTCACCCGGGAGCTCTGGGGCCAACGTCCTGACTTTC.

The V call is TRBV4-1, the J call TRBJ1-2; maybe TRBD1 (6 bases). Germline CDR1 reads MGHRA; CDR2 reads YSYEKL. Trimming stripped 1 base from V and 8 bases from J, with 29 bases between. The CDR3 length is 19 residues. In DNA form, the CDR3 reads TGCGCCAGCAGCCAAGCGGCGGGCAGTACAGGGAGCGGGGGTAGAGGCTACACCTTC. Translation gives CASSQAAGSTGSGGRGYTF.

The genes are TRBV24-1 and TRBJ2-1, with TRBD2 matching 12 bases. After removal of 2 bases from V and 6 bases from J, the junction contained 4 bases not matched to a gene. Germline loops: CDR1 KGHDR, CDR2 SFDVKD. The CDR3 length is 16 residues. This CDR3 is CATSDSPGLAGNEQFF. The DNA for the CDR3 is TGTGCCACCAGTGATTCCCCGGGACTAGCGGGCAATGAGCAGTTCTTC.

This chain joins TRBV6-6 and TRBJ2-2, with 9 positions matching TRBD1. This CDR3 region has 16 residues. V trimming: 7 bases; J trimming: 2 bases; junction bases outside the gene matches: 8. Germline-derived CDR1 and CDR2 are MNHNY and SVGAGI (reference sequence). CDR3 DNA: TGTGCCAGCACCTTAGGGGGACAGGGAAACACCGGGGAGCTGTTTTTT. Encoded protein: CASTLGGQGNTGELFF.

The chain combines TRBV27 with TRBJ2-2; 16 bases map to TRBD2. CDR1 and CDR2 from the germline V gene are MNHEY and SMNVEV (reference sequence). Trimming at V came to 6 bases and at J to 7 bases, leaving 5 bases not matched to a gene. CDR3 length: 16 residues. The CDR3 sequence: CASSFGTSGRGGELFF. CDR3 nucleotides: TGTGCCAGCAGCTTTGGGACTAGCGGGAGGGGCGGGGAGCTGTTTTTT.

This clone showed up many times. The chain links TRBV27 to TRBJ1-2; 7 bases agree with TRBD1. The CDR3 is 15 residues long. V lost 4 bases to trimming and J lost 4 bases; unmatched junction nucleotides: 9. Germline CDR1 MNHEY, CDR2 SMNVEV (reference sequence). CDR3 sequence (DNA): TGTGCCAGCAGTTCCAAGGGGGCGAAGATCTATGGCTACACCTTC. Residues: CASSSKGAKIYGYTF.

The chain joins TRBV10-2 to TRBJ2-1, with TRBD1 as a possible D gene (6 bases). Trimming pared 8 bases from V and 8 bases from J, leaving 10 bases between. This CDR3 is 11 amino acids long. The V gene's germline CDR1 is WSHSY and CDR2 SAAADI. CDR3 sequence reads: CASGDNHEQFF. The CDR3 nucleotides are TGCGCCAGCGGGGACAACCATGAGCAGTTCTTC.

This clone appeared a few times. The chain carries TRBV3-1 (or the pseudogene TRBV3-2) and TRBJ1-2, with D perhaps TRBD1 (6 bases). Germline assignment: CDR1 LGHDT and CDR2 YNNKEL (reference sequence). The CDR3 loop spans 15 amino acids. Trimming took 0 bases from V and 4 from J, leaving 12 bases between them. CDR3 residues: CASSQDTLRGYGYTF. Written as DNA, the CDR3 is TGTGCCAGCAGCCAAGATACTCTCAGGGGCTATGGCTACACCTTC.